This TCR beta chain was identified during a study of CD8 T cell repertoires and HIV-1 epitope variants. Survey-depth immunoSEQ sequencing covered TCR beta CDR3 regions. Using immunoSEQ multiplex PCR, the repertoire was profiled, and TCRdb retains in-frame clones only, with some absent. There are 5,400 or so clones in the sample; approximately 62% occur only once, and roughly two fifths lies in the top ten. The V gene lost 0 bases and the J gene lost 4 bases, with 9 bases spanning the gap. Germline CDR1 reads WNHNN; CDR2 reads SYGVQD (reference sequence). The length of the CDR3 is 15 residues. Comment on this clone: Its cognate antigen is unknown.

The sample consisted of cultured CD8+ T cells derived from PBMCs. The chain couples TRBV10-1 to TRBJ1-4; the D is unclear. This TCR derives from a male donor with HIV. CDR3 protein: CASSESGTFNEKLFF. The CDR3 DNA reads TGCGCCAGCAGTGAGTCGGGCACGTTTAATGAAAAACTGTTTTTT.